The T cell receptor (beta chain) described here comes from a study of shared clonotypes between healthy human individuals. The CDR3 loop spans 12 amino acids. Per germline, CDR1 GTSNPN and CDR2 SVGIG (reference sequence). The V end was cut by 5 bases, the J end by 3 bases, with 11 bases between. TCRdb keeps only in-frame clones here, not all; method: immunoSEQ multiplex PCR. This sample has approximately 2.4 million clones; more than 90% occur once, and the top ten carry more than 0.1%. Sample: naive CD4+ T cells sorted from blood. Indicated subset: CD45RA+ positively selected. The chain couples TRBV30 to TRBJ2-7; D is possibly TRBD1 (6 bases). The receptor was derived from a man aged 18 to 30 in good health. The CDR3 DNA sequence: TGTGCCTGGGGTACAGGGTACTACGAGCAGTACTTC. Residues: CAWGTGYYEQYF.